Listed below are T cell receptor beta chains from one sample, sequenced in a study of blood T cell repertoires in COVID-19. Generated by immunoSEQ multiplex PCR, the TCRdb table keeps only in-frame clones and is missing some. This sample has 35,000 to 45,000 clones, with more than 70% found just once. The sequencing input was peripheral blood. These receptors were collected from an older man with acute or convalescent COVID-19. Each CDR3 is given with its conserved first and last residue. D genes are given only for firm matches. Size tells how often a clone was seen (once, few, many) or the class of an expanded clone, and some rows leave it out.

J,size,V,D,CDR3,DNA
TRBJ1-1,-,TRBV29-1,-,CSAGQKNTEAFF,TGCAGCGCCGGACAAAAGAACACTGAAGCTTTCTTT
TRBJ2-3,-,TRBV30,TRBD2,CAQTSGGDTQYF,TGTGCCCAGACTAGCGGGGGAGATACGCAGTATTTT
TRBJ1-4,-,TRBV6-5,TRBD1,CASSYRGRSEKLFF,TGTGCCAGCAGTTACAGGGGGCGTAGCGAAAAACTGTTTTTT
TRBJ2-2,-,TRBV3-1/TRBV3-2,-,CASSQAGYTGELFF,TGTGCCAGCAGCCAAGCAGGGTACACCGGGGAGCTGTTTTTT
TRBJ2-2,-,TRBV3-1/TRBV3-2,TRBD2,CASTGGYWTPRWAGELFF,TGTGCCAGCACGGGGGGGTACTGGACTCCCCGATGGGCCGGGGAGCTGTTTTTT
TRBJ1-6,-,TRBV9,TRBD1,CASSAAGQGPPLHF,TGTGCCAGCAGCGCCGCGGGACAGGGGCCACCCCTCCACTTT
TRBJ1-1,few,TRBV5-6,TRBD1,CASSLLGQAEGAFF,TGTGCCAGCAGCCTCCTGGGACAGGCCGAAGGAGCTTTCTTT
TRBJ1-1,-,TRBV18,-,CATQGDDTEAFF,TGTGCCACCCAAGGGGATGACACTGAAGCTTTCTTT
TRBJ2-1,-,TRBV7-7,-,CASSRQGRGEQFF,TGTGCCAGCAGCCGGCAGGGGCGCGGTGAGCAGTTCTTC
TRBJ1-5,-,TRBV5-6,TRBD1,CASSLAGTGKNQPQHF,TGTGCCAGCAGCTTGGCCGGGACAGGCAAAAATCAGCCCCAGCATTTT
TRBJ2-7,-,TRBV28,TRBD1,CASTLGQGYEQYF,TGTGCCAGCACCCTCGGACAGGGCTACGAGCAGTACTTC
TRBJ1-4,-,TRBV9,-,CASSVTGHATNEKLFF,TGTGCCAGCAGCGTGACGGGTCATGCAACTAATGAAAAACTGTTTTTT
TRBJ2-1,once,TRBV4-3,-,CASSQEIMRVYNEQFF,TGCGCCAGCAGCCAAGAAATAATGCGAGTGTACAATGAGCAGTTCTTC
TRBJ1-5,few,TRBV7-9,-,CASSFEGGQGSNQPQHF,TGTGCCAGCAGCTTCGAAGGGGGTCAGGGAAGCAATCAGCCCCAGCATTTT
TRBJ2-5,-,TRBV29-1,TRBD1,CSATTGQETQYF,TGCAGCGCGACGACAGGGCAAGAGACCCAGTACTTC
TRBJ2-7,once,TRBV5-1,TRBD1,CASSLGQGVDEQYF,TGCGCCAGCAGCCTGGGACAGGGGGTCGACGAGCAGTACTTC
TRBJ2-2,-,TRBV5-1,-,CASSILRANTGELFF,TGCGCCAGCAGCATACTCCGGGCGAACACCGGGGAGCTGTTTTTT
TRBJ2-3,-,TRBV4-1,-,CASSQEGSVRGTDTQYF,TGCGCCAGCAGCCAAGAAGGAAGTGTTCGGGGCACAGATACGCAGTATTTT
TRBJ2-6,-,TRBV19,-,CASSLSGANVLTF,TGTGCCAGTAGCCTCTCTGGGGCCAACGTCCTGACTTTC
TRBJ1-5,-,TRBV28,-,CAITQDGGNQPQHF,TGTGCCATCACACAGGACGGAGGCAATCAGCCCCAGCATTTT
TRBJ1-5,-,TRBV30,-,CAWRNAADQPQHF,TGTGCCTGGAGGAACGCGGCCGATCAGCCCCAGCATTTT
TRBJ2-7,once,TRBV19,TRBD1,CASSKDRSFSYEQYF,TGTGCCAGTAGTAAGGACAGGTCGTTCTCCTACGAGCAGTACTTC
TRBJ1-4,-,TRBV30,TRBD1,CAWSSGGAHEKLFF,TGTGCCTGGAGTTCAGGGGGCGCGCATGAAAAACTGTTTTTT
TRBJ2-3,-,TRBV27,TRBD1,CASRRTGTDTQYF,TGTGCCAGCAGAAGGACAGGTACAGATACGCAGTATTTT
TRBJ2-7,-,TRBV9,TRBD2,CASSVGLAGDYEQYF,TGTGCCAGCAGCGTAGGGCTAGCGGGAGATTACGAGCAGTACTTC
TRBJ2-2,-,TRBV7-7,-,CASSFDAATGELFF,TGTGCCAGCAGCTTTGATGCGGCCACCGGGGAGCTGTTTTTT
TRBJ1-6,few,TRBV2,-,CASSSTGYGYSPLHF,TGTGCCAGCAGTTCTACAGGGTACGGTTATTCACCCCTCCACTTT
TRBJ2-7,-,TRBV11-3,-,CASSLESSNSEQYF,TGTGCCAGCAGCTTAGAAAGCTCCAACTCCGAGCAGTACTTC
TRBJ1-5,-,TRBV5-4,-,CASSYDPGEKPQHF,TGTGCCAGCAGCTATGACCCAGGGGAGAAGCCCCAGCATTTT
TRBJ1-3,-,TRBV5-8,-,CASAPRSPRFSGNTIYF,TGTGCCAGCGCCCCTCGAAGTCCCAGGTTCTCTGGAAACACCATATATTTT
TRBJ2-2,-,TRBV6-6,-,CASSYTRGAAGELFF,TGTGCCAGCAGTTACACACGGGGGGCCGCCGGGGAGCTGTTTTTT
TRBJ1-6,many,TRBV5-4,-,CASGRDNNSPLHF,TGTGCCAGCGGGCGGGATAATAATTCACCCCTCCACTTT
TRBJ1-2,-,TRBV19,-,CASSIDGGDRSSLYGYTF,TGTGCCAGTAGTATAGATGGAGGGGATAGATCATCTCTCTATGGCTACACCTTC
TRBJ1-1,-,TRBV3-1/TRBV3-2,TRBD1,CASSPGLADRMNTEAFF,TGTGCCAGCAGCCCTGGGCTGGCGGACAGGATGAACACTGAAGCTTTCTTT